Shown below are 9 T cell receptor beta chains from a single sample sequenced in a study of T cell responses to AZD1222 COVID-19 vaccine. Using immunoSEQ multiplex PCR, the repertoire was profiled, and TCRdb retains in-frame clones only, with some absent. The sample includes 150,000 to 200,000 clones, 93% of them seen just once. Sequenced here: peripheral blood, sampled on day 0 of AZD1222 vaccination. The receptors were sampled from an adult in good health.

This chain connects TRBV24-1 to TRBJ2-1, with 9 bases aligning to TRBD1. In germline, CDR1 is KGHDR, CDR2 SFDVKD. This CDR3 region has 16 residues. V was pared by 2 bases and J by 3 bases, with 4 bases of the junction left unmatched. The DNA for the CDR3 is TGTGCCACCAGTGATTCTACAGGGGGCAGCTACAATGAGCAGTTCTTC. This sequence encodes CATSDSTGGSYNEQFF.

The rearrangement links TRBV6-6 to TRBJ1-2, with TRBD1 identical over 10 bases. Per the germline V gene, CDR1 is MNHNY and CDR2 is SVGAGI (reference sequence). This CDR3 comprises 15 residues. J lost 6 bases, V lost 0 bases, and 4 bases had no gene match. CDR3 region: CASSYSTTGGHGYTF. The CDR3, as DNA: TGTGCCAGCAGTTACTCGACGACAGGGGGCCATGGCTACACCTTC.

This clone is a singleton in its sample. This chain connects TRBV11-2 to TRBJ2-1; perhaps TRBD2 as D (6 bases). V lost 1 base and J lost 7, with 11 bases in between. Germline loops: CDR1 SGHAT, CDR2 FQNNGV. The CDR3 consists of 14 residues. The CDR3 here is CASSLGGEINEQFF. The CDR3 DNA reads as TGTGCCAGCAGCTTAGGCGGGGAGATTAATGAGCAGTTCTTC.

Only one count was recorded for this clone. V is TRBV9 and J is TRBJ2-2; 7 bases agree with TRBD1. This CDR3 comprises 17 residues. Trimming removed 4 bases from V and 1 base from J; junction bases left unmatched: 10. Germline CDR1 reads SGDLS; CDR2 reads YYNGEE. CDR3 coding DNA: TGTGCCAGCAGCCGGAAGGGGGCGGGTAGGAACACCGGGGAGCTGTTTTTT. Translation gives CASSRKGAGRNTGELFF.

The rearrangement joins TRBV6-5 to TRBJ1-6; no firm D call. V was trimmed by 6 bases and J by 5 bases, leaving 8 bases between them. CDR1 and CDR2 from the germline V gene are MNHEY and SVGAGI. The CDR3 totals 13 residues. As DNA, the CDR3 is TGTGCCAGCAGGCAGGATAATAATTCACCCCTCCACTTT. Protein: CASRQDNNSPLHF.

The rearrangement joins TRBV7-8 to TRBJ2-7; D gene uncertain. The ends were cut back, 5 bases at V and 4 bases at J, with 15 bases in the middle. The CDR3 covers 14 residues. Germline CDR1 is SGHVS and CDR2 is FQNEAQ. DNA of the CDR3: TGTGCCAGCAGCCGAAGGGCTCAAGTATACGAGCAGTACTTC. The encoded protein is CASSRRAQVYEQYF. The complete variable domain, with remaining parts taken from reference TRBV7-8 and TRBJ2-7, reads GAGVSQSPRYKVAKRGQDVALRCDPISGHVSLFWYQQALGQGPEFLTYFQNEAQLDKSGLPSDRFFAERPEGSVSTLKIQRTQQEDSAVYLCASSRRAQVYEQYFGPGTRLTVT.

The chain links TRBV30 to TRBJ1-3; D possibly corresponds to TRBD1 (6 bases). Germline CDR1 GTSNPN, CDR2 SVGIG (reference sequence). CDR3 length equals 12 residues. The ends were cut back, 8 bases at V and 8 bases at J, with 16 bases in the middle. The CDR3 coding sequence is TGTGCCGGCCAGGGGCGGGGGGACACCATATATTTT. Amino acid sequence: CAGQGRGDTIYF. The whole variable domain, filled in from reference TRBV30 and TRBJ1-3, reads SQTIHQWPATLVQPVGSPLSLECTVEGTSNPNLYWYRQAAGRGLQLLFYSVGIGQISSEVPQNLSASRPQDRQFILSSKKLLLSDSGFYLCAGQGRGDTIYFGEGSWLTVV.

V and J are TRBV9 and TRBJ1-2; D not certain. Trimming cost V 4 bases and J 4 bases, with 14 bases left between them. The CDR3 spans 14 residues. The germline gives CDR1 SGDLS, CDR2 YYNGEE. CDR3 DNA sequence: TGTGCCAGCAGCTACGATCAGGTGGCCTATGGCTACACCTTC. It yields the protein CASSYDQVAYGYTF.

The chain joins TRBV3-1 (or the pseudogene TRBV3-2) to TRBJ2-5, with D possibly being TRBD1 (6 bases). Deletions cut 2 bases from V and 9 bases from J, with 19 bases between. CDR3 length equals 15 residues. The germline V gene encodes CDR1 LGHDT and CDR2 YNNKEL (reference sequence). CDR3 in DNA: TGTGCCAGCAGCCAATGGAATCAGGGGACGTCAGCCCAGTACTTC. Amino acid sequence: CASSQWNQGTSAQYF.